These 25 T cell receptor beta chains were all obtained from the same sample, sequenced in a study of spatial heterogeneity in lung cancer. Their target antigens are unknown. Findings of the study overall: It was found that expanded intratumoral alpha and beta TCR counts tracked tumor mutation counts.

TCRdb independently ran MiXCR on the 5' RACE reads; one entry per CDR3 protein. This repertoire shows 3,000 or so distinct CDR3 sequences, about 6.2% found once; its top ten account for about 30%. Indicated time point: sample taken at primary tumor resection. The input for sequencing was lung tumor tissue, taken at surgery. The receptor set was obtained from a male donor with early-stage non-small cell lung cancer.

In this sample, this clonotype turned up a few times. J is TRBJ1-1 and V is TRBV20-1; no definite D call. Per germline, CDR1 DFQATT and CDR2 SNEGSKA (reference sequence). V lost 0 bases, J lost 0 bases, and 11 bases lay in between. This CDR3 has 15 amino acids. Here the CDR3 DNA reads TGCAGTGCTAGAGAGGGAGGATCTATGAACACTGAAGCTTTCTTT. It specifies CSAREGGSMNTEAFF.

V gene TRBV6-5 combines with J gene TRBJ2-6; either TRBD1 or TRBD2 may supply D (5 bases each). CDR3 length equals 15 residues. The germline V gene encodes CDR1 MNHEY and CDR2 SVGAGI. V lost 8 bases, J lost 0 bases, and 11 bases lay in between. CDR3 loop: CASQRGFSGANVLTF. The CDR3 coding sequence is TGTGCCAGCCAGAGGGGATTCTCTGGGGCCAACGTCCTGACTTTC.

This clonotype was seen repeatedly, ten times or more. The genes are TRBV6-1 and TRBJ1-2; tentatively, D is TRBD1 (6 bases). Germline V CDR1 and CDR2: MNHNS, SASEGT. The CDR3 loop spans 13 amino acids. Trimming stripped 3 bases from V and 2 bases from J, with 7 bases between. The CDR3 nucleotides are TGTGCCAGCAGTGAGCAGGGGAACTATGGCTACACCTTC. Residues: CASSEQGNYGYTF.

This clonotype is medium-sized in the sample. V is TRBV27 and J is TRBJ2-5, with 13 bases lining up with TRBD2. The germline gives CDR1 MNHEY, CDR2 SMNVEV (reference sequence). CDR3 length: 15 residues. With 5 bases clipped from V and 3 bases from J, the junction kept 3 bases outside the gene matches. CDR3 sequence reads: CASSQGTSGKETQYF. As DNA, the CDR3 is TGTGCCAGCAGTCAGGGGACTAGCGGGAAAGAGACCCAGTACTTC.

By frequency in the sample, this clonotype is medium-sized (0.01 to 0.1%). This chain joins TRBV5-1 and TRBJ2-1; TRBD2 matches 7 bases. The CDR3 has 15 residues. After removal of 0 bases from V and 6 bases from J, the junction contained 6 bases not matched to a gene. Germline V gene data show CDR1 as SGHRS and CDR2 as YFSETQ. CDR3 in amino acids: CASSLGLAAFNEQFF. CDR3 in DNA: TGCGCCAGCAGCTTGGGGCTAGCGGCGTTCAATGAGCAGTTCTTC.

The chain carries TRBV18 and TRBJ1-1; a possible D gene is TRBD1 (5 bases). This CDR3 contains 13 residues. Germline CDR1 reads KGHSH; CDR2 reads LQKENI. V was clipped by 3 bases and J by 13 bases, with 18 bases between them. For the CDR3, the DNA is TGTGCCAGCTCACCCTCCAGGGTGGACGTGGTTTTCTTT. It translates to CASSPSRVDVVFF.

This clonotype is medium-sized. The V gene is TRBV14, the J gene TRBJ2-2; D unresolved. Germline V gives CDR1 SGHDN, CDR2 FVKESK. The CDR3 is 16 residues long. Trimming pared 1 base from V and 0 bases from J, leaving 9 bases between. The CDR3 bases are TGTGCCAGCAGCCAAGTCGCAGACGCGAACACCGGGGAGCTGTTTTTT. Protein product: CASSQVADANTGELFF.

The chain couples TRBV9 to TRBJ2-7; a weak D match, TRBD1 (6 bases). The V gene's germline CDR1 is SGDLS and CDR2 YYNGEE. Trimming cost V 4 bases and J 5 bases, with 13 bases left between them. This CDR3 comprises 13 residues. In DNA form, the CDR3 reads TGTGCCAGCAGCCCAACAGGGATCAACGAGCAGTACTTC. It specifies CASSPTGINEQYF. Filled out from reference TRBV9 and TRBJ2-7, the complete variable domain reads DSGVTQTPKHLITATGQRVTLRCSPRSGDLSVYWYQQSLDQGLQFLIQYYNGEERAKGNILERFSAQQFPDLHSELNLSSLELGDSALYFCASSPTGINEQYFGPGTRLTVT.

This clonotype has only a few counts. V usage is TRBV20-1 and J usage is TRBJ2-7; no definite D call. Germline V gene lookup returns CDR1 DFQATT and CDR2 SNEGSKA (reference sequence). CDR3 length equals 14 residues. V was trimmed by 2 bases and J by 2 bases, leaving 13 bases between them. DNA of the CDR3: TGCAGTGCTAGATGGGCGGCCGCCCCCTACGAGCAGTACTTC. It translates to CSARWAAAPYEQYF.

This clonotype has only a few counts. The gene calls are TRBV6-1 and TRBJ1-5; maybe TRBD1 (6 bases). Deletions cut 0 bases from V and 9 bases from J, with 9 bases between. From germline, CDR1 is MNHNS and CDR2 SASEGT. The CDR3 spans 13 residues. The CDR3 sequence: CASSEARGGPQHF. The CDR3 region has the DNA TGTGCCAGCAGTGAAGCCAGGGGTGGGCCCCAGCATTTT.

This clonotype ranks as medium-sized. The rearrangement joins TRBV11-2 to TRBJ2-1; D is unresolved. The CDR3 extends over 13 amino acids. V lost 5 bases to trimming and J lost 0 bases, with 5 bases between them. Germline V gene lookup returns CDR1 SGHAT and CDR2 FQNNGV. The CDR3 bases are TGTGCCAGCAGCCCCCGCTCCTACAATGAGCAGTTCTTC. Protein: CASSPRSYNEQFF.

With regard to this clonotype: This may be a read error: a much more frequent sequence differs by one nucleotide. The CDR3 does not close with the conserved phenylalanine or tryptophan, likely indicating a read error. The chain has TRBV27 and TRBJ2-1, with TRBD2 matching 7 bases. Germline trimming cut 11 bases from V and 6 bases from J; bases unmatched to any gene: 13. Germline values: CDR1 MNHEY, CDR2 SMNVEV (reference sequence). The CDR3 length is 14 residues. The CDR3 reads CAAASAGRVNEQFY. DNA of the CDR3: TGTGCCGCAGCCTCAGCAGGGAGGGTCAATGAGCAGTTCTAC.

To note about this clonotype: One base away lies a much larger clone, so this may be a sequencing read error. The CDR3 ends on some other residue instead of the conserved phenylalanine or tryptophan, so this is likely a read error. The J gene is TRBJ1-5, the V gene TRBV18; D might be TRBD1 (5 bases). The CDR3 extends over 14 amino acids. Germline values: CDR1 KGHSH, CDR2 LQKENI. Trimming stripped 3 bases from V and 5 bases from J, with 11 bases between. DNA of the CDR3: TGTGCCAGCTCACCGGGGCAGGGCGATCAGCCCCAGCATCTT. It yields the protein CASSPGQGDQPQHL.

This clonotype was picked up many times. J is TRBJ1-2 and V is TRBV7-9, with D tentatively TRBD1 (6 bases). V was shortened by 5 bases and J by 8 bases, with 12 bases between the two germline ends. Per the germline V gene, CDR1 is SEHNR and CDR2 is FQNEAQ (reference sequence). CDR3 length: 12 amino acids. The CDR3 is CASSPWDTGYTF. CDR3 nucleotide sequence: TGTGCCAGCAGCCCATGGGACACGGGCTACACCTTC.

This clonotype was observed at least ten times. The V gene is TRBV5-4, the J gene TRBJ2-2; no firm D call. The CDR3 covers 15 residues. From germline, CDR1 is SGHNT and CDR2 YYREEE (reference sequence). V was shortened by 2 bases and J by 4 bases, with 12 bases between the two germline ends. The CDR3 reads CASSFWAAGTGELFF. CDR3 coding DNA: TGTGCCAGCAGCTTTTGGGCAGCCGGCACCGGGGAGCTGTTTTTT. The variable domain in full, with the rest retrieved from reference TRBV5-4 and TRBJ2-2, is ETGVTQSPTHLIKTRGQQVTLRCSSQSGHNTVSWYQQALGQGPQFIFQYYREEENGRGNFPPRFSGLQFPNYSSELNVNALELDDSALYLCASSFWAAGTGELFFGEGSRLTVL.

This clonotype was seen a few times. This sequence joins TRBV30 and TRBJ1-6; D is ambiguous. With 0 bases removed from V and 0 bases from J, the gap between germline ends came to 12 bases. CDR3 length: 17 amino acids. The V gene's germline CDR1 is GTSNPN and CDR2 SVGIG (reference sequence). The CDR3 loop reads CAWSVRQTSSYNSPLHF. In nucleotides, the CDR3 is TGTGCCTGGAGTGTAAGGCAGACCAGCTCCTATAATTCACCCCTCCACTTT.

By frequency in the sample, this clonotype is medium-sized (0.01 to 0.1%). V usage is TRBV12-3 or TRBV12-4 and J usage is TRBJ2-5; 7 nucleotides align to TRBD2. This CDR3 is 13 amino acids long. Losses at the gene ends were 7 bases for V and 5 bases for J; bases not matched to a gene: 7. CDR3 sequence reads: CASTWGGLETQYF. In DNA, the CDR3 is TGTGCCAGCACCTGGGGGGGACTGGAGACCCAGTACTTC.

This clonotype was seen only a few times. The rearrangement joins TRBV7-2 to TRBJ2-7; 8 bases map to TRBD1. V was clipped by 3 bases and J by 7 bases; unmatched bases: 11. CDR1 is SGHTA and CDR2 is FQGNSA in the germline V gene. The CDR3 has 15 amino acids. CDR3 region: CASSFRTGLLGEQYF. The CDR3 nucleotides are TGTGCCAGCAGCTTCCGGACAGGGCTCCTTGGAGAGCAGTACTTC.

This clonotype rates as large. This chain joins TRBV20-1 and TRBJ2-5; D remains unclear. There are 12 residues in the CDR3. Germline CDR1 is DFQATT and CDR2 is SNEGSKA (reference sequence). Trimming removed 0 bases at V and 4 bases at J, with 6 bases between. CDR3 nucleotides: TGCAGTGCTAGAGATCTTGGAGAGACCCAGTACTTC. Translating gives CSARDLGETQYF.

This clonotype came up many times. The V and J genes are TRBV7-2 and TRBJ2-2; D unclear. The CDR3 is 11 residues long. V lost 4 bases, J lost 7 bases, and 4 bases lay in between. Germline V gene lookup returns CDR1 SGHTA and CDR2 FQGNSA. CDR3 sequence reads: CASSSFGELFF. In DNA form, the CDR3 reads TGTGCCAGCAGCTCATTCGGGGAGCTGTTTTTT.

This clonotype rates as medium-sized. J is TRBJ2-1 and V is TRBV29-1; no clear D gene. Germline lookup yields CDR1 SQVTM and CDR2 ANQGSEA. The V and J ends lost 4 bases and 8 bases respectively, with 18 bases between them. The CDR3 consists of 14 residues. The DNA of the CDR3 is TGCAGCGTTGTTAGTACCCGTTCTCTCGATGAGCAGTTCTTC. Translation gives CSVVSTRSLDEQFF.

This clonotype showed up many times. The chain carries TRBV5-1 and TRBJ1-5; D unresolved. Per germline, CDR1 SGHRS and CDR2 YFSETQ. This CDR3 comprises 15 residues. Trimming stripped 1 base from V and 4 bases from J, with 12 bases between. The CDR3 region has the DNA TGCGCCAGCAGCTTGAAGGCAGACGGGAATCAGCCCCAGCATTTT. This sequence encodes CASSLKADGNQPQHF. The full variable domain, completed using reference TRBV5-1 and TRBJ1-5, is KAGVTQTPRYLIKTRGQQVTLSCSPISGHRSVSWYQQTPGQGLQFLFEYFSETQRNKGNFPGRFSGRQFSNSRSEMNVSTLELGDSALYLCASSLKADGNQPQHFGDGTRLSIL.

By sample fraction, this clonotype is medium-sized. The chain joins TRBV6-5 to TRBJ1-5; 10 bases align to TRBD1. Germline V gene data show CDR1 as MNHEY and CDR2 as SVGAGI. The CDR3 contains 14 residues. The J segment lost 6 bases and the V segment lost 6 bases, leaving 5 bases of the junction unmatched. CDR3: CASSVTGGRQPQHF. The CDR3 DNA sequence: TGTGCCAGCAGCGTGACAGGGGGCCGTCAGCCCCAGCATTTT.

By share, this clonotype counts as medium-sized (0.01 to 0.1%). This sequence joins TRBV3-1 and TRBJ1-4, with 11 nucleotides matching TRBD1. The CDR3 loop spans 14 amino acids. Trimming removed 4 bases from V and 7 bases from J; junction bases left unmatched: 2. Germline CDR1 is LGHDT and CDR2 is YNNKEL (reference sequence). This chain's CDR3 is CASSPGTGGEKLFF. CDR3 nucleotide sequence: TGTGCCAGCAGCCCCGGGACAGGGGGTGAAAAACTGTTTTTT. Using reference TRBV3-1 and TRBJ1-4 for the parts outside the CDR3, the full variable domain is DTAVSQTPKYLVTQMGNDKSIKCEQNLGHDTMYWYKQDSKKFLKIMFSYNNKELIINETVPNRFSPKSPDKAHLNLHINSLELGDSAVYFCASSPGTGGEKLFFGSGTQLSVL.

There are many counts of this clonotype. The chain joins TRBV20-1 to TRBJ1-5; a weak D match, TRBD1 (5 bases). Deletions cut 1 base from V and 2 bases from J, with 6 bases between. CDR3 length: 13 residues. Germline values: CDR1 DFQATT, CDR2 SNEGSKA (reference sequence). CDR3 in amino acids: CSARGRGNQPQHF. The CDR3 bases are TGCAGTGCTAGAGGCAGGGGCAATCAGCCCCAGCATTTT.